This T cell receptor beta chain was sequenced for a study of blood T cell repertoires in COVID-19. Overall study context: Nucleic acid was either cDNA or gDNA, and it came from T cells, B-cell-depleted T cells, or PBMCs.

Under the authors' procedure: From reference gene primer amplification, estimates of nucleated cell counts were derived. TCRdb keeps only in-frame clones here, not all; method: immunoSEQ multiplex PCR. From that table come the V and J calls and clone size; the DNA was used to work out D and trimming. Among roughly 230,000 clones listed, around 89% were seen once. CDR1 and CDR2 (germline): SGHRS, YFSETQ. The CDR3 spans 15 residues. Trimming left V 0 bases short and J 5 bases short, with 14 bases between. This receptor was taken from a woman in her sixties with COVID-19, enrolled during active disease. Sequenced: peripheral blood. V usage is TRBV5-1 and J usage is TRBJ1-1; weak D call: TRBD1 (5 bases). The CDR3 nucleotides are TGCGCCAGCAGCTTGGCCCTGGGGAGGGGAACTGAAGCTTTCTTT. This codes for CASSLALGRGTEAFF.